The 3 T cell receptor beta chains in this list originate from one sample, sequenced in a study of blood T cells in healthy people across ages. With a J-beta primer mix and a sample-barcoded 5' primer, a second PCR ran roughly 6 to 12 cycles. One entry per CDR3 protein results from TCRdb running MiXCR on the 5' RACE reads. The table lists approximately 810,000 distinct CDR3 sequences, under 30% of them singletons. Sequenced sample: blood. The source is a woman aged 80 or over in good health.

V and J are TRBV20-1 and TRBJ1-1; D perhaps matches TRBD1 (6 bases). Germline V gene sequence: CDR1 DFQATT, CDR2 SNEGSKA (reference sequence). The CDR3 contains 15 residues. The germline V and J ends were trimmed by 3 bases and 3 bases, with 17 bases remaining between them. The CDR3 loop reads CSASRGYSGDTEAFF. The CDR3 nucleotides read TGCAGTGCTAGCCGAGGGTATTCAGGGGACACTGAAGCTTTCTTT.

CDR3 in amino acids: CASRRTSGGSNTGELFF. In DNA form, the CDR3 reads TGTGCCAGTCGAAGGACTAGCGGGGGCTCGAACACCGGGGAGCTGTTTTTT. The V call is TRBV19, the J call TRBJ2-2, with TRBD2 matching over 13 bases. The CDR3 has 17 residues. The germline CDR1 and CDR2 sequences are LNHDA and SQIVND (reference sequence). The junction had 6 bases not matched to a gene; V was cut back by 8 bases and J by 0 bases.

This clonotype was seen repeatedly, ten times or more. V usage is TRBV6-6 and J usage is TRBJ1-5; D is unresolved. Germline lookup yields CDR1 MNHNY and CDR2 SVGAGI (reference sequence). This CDR3 contains 13 residues. The germline V and J ends were trimmed by 2 bases and 9 bases, with 11 bases remaining between them. The CDR3 protein is CASSYDGRRPQHF. The CDR3 bases are TGTGCCAGCAGTTACGACGGACGGCGGCCCCAGCATTTT.